This TCR beta chain was obtained from a study of blood T cell repertoires in COVID-19. On the study more broadly: The United States, Italy and Spain provided the acute and convalescent COVID-19 samples. The cDNA or gDNA used as material had been derived from T cells, B-cell-depleted T cells, or PBMCs.

Under the authors' procedure: The assay estimated nucleated cells by amplifying reference gene primers. The table came from immunoSEQ multiplex PCR; TCRdb's copy has only in-frame clones and leaves some out. The DNA was the basis for D and trimming; V, J and clone size are from that table. The data show some 150,000 clones, 86% seen once. Sequencing input: peripheral blood. This TCR was recovered from a woman between 55 and 75 years old with acute or convalescent COVID-19.

As DNA, the CDR3 is TGCGCCAGCAGCTTGGTCGGGGGTCAAGAGACCCAGTACTTC. Encoded protein: CASSLVGGQETQYF. This chain connects TRBV5-1 to TRBJ2-5; possibly TRBD2 for D (6 bases). V lost 0 bases and J 2 bases, leaving 8 bases between the germline ends. CDR1 and CDR2 from the germline V gene are SGHRS and YFSETQ. This CDR3 is 14 amino acids long.